These 10 T cell receptor beta chains were sequenced from one sample in a study of cytomegalovirus exposure and HLA in healthy donors. The PCR was carried out with 60 Vbeta primers and 13 Jbeta primers. Sequencing was performed with immunoSEQ multiplex PCR; in TCRdb, only in-frame clones are kept and a portion is missing. The table has around 170,000 clones, 75% to 90% seen once. Sequencing input: PBMCs. The receptor set was obtained from a man between 35 and 55 years old in good health and CMV-seropositive.

This clone was counted a few times. The chain links TRBV5-4 to TRBJ2-7; weak D call: TRBD2 (5 bases). The germline V gene has CDR1 SGHNT and CDR2 YYREEE (reference sequence). The V gene lost 1 base and the J gene lost 5 bases, with 13 bases spanning the gap. The CDR3 has 14 amino acids. DNA for the CDR3: TGTGCCAGCAGCTTGTCGGGGTCCCGGGACGAGCAGTACTTC. Its protein is CASSLSGSRDEQYF.

The J gene is TRBJ2-2, the V gene TRBV27; TRBD1 matches 8 bases. The trim removed 4 bases at V and 5 bases at J, leaving 3 bases unmatched. CDR3 length: 14 residues. CDR1 MNHEY and CDR2 SMNVEV come from the germline V gene (reference sequence). CDR3 sequence (DNA): TGTGCCAGCAGTTCAGGGGGCGTAACCGGGGAGCTGTTTTTT. Amino acid sequence: CASSSGGVTGELFF.

The sample holds one count of this clone. This sequence joins TRBV19 and TRBJ1-5, with D perhaps TRBD1 (6 bases). Trimming stripped 3 bases from V and 0 bases from J, with 24 bases between. The CDR3 runs 20 residues. Germline V gene lookup returns CDR1 LNHDA and CDR2 SQIVND (reference sequence). The CDR3 loop reads CASSIAILAMPGVSNQPQHF. The CDR3 DNA follows: TGTGCCAGTAGTATCGCGATTCTGGCGATGCCAGGGGTTAGCAATCAGCCCCAGCATTTT.

The rearrangement links TRBV19 to TRBJ1-3, with 8 bases lining up with TRBD1. This CDR3 has 13 amino acids. After removal of 6 bases from V and 8 bases from J, the junction contained 6 bases not matched to a gene. The germline V gene encodes CDR1 LNHDA and CDR2 SQIVND (reference sequence). The CDR3 loop is CASRRQGTDTIYF. The CDR3, as DNA: TGTGCCAGTAGGCGACAGGGGACGGACACCATATATTTT.

The chain combines TRBV7-3 with TRBJ1-2; the match to TRBD1 covers 8 bases. This CDR3 is 14 amino acids long. V was pared by 5 bases and J by 6 bases, with 8 bases of the junction left unmatched. Looked up from germline, CDR1 is SGHTA and CDR2 is FQGTGA. Here the CDR3 DNA reads TGTGCCAGCAGCCGTGGCGGACAGGGCGATGGCTACACCTTC. This sequence encodes CASSRGGQGDGYTF.

As DNA, the CDR3 is TGCGCCAGCAGCTTGACCAGGGAGAACACTGAAGCTTTCTTT. It yields the protein CASSLTRENTEAFF. The chain carries TRBV5-1 and TRBJ1-1, with D possibly being TRBD1 (5 bases). The germline gives CDR1 SGHRS, CDR2 YFSETQ. The CDR3 consists of 14 residues. Trimming stripped 1 base from V and 1 base from J, with 8 bases between.

The rearrangement uses TRBV19 and TRBJ2-7; 7 nucleotides match TRBD2. The V gene's germline CDR1 is LNHDA and CDR2 SQIVND (reference sequence). The CDR3 loop spans 15 amino acids. Germline trimming cut 4 bases from V and 0 bases from J; bases unmatched to any gene: 6. As DNA, the CDR3 is TGTGCCAGTAGTAGCGCCGGGGGGAGCTCCTACGAGCAGTACTTC. Its protein product is CASSSAGGSSYEQYF.

V gene TRBV4-2 combines with J gene TRBJ1-2; 9 bases fit TRBD1. The trim removed 4 bases at V and 7 bases at J, leaving 4 bases unmatched. The CDR3 spans 13 residues. The germline CDR1 and CDR2 sequences are LGHNA and YNFKEQ. The CDR3 DNA reads as TGTGCCAGCAGCCGGGACAGGGAAGTTGGCTACACCTTC. As protein: CASSRDREVGYTF.

This clone was seen more than once but under ten times. This chain connects TRBV6-6 to TRBJ2-7; TRBD1 is a possible D gene (6 bases). V lost 7 bases and J 5 bases, leaving 12 bases between the germline ends. The germline V gene has CDR1 MNHNY and CDR2 SVGAGI (reference sequence). The CDR3 runs 12 residues. In nucleotides, the CDR3 is TGTGCCAGCACAGGGGATCTAAACGAGCAGTACTTC. Its translation: CASTGDLNEQYF.

This clone is a singleton in its sample. The chain joins TRBV23-1 to TRBJ1-2; possible D gene TRBD1, 6 bases. TRBV23-1 falls under the ORF class, with uncertain function. This CDR3 has 15 residues. V was shortened by 6 bases and J by 3 bases, with 17 bases between the two germline ends. The CDR3 nucleotides read TGCGCCAGCAGGCGAAAAGACAGGTCTGACTATGGCTACACCTTC. It translates to CASRRKDRSDYGYTF.